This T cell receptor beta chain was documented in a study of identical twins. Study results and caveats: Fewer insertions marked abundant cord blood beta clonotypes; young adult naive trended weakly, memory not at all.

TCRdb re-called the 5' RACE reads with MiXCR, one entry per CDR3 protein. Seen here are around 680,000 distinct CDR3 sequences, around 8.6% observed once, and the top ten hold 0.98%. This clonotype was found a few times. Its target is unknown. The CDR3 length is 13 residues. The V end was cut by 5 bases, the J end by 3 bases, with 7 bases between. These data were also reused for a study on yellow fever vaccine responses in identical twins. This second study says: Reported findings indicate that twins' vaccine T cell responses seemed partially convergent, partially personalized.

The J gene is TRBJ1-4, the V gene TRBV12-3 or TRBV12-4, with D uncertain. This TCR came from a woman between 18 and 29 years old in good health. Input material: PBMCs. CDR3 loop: CASSGSSNEKLFF. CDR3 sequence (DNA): TGTGCCAGCAGTGGGTCCTCTAATGAAAAACTGTTTTTT.